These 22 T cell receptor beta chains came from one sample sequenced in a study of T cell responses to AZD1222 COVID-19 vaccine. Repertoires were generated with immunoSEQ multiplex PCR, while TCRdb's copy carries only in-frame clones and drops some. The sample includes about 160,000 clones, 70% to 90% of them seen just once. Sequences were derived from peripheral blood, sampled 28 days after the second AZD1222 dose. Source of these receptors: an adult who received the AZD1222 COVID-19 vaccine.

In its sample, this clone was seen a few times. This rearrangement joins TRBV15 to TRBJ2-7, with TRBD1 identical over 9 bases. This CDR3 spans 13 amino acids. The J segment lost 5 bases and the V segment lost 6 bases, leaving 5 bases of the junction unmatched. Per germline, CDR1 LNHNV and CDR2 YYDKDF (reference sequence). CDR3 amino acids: CATRGDRVDEQYF. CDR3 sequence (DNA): TGTGCCACCAGGGGGGACAGGGTCGACGAGCAGTACTTC.

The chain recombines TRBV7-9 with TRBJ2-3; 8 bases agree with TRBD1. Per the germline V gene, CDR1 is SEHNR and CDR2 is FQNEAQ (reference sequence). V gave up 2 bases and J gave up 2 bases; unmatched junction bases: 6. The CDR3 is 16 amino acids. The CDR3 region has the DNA TGTGCCAGCAGCTTACAACAGGGGGTTACCACAGATACGCAGTATTTT. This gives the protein CASSLQQGVTTDTQYF.

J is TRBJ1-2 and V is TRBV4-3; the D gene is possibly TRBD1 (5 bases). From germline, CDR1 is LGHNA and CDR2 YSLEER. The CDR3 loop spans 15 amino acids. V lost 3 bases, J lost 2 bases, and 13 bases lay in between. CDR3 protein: CASSHITGGNYGYTF. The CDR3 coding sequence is TGCGCCAGCAGCCATATAACAGGAGGGAACTATGGCTACACCTTC.

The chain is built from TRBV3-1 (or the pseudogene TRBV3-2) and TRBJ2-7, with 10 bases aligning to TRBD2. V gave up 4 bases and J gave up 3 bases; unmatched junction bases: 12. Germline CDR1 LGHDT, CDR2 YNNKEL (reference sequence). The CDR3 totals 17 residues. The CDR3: CASSLGPAGGLYYEQYF. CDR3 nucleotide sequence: TGTGCCAGCAGCCTGGGGCCAGCGGGGGGGCTCTACTACGAGCAGTACTTC.

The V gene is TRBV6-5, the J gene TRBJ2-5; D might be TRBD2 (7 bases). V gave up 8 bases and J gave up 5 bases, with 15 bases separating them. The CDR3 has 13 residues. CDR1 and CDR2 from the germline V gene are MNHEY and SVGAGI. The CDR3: CASGRGGGETQYF. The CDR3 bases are TGTGCCAGCGGTAGGGGGGGTGGTGAGACCCAGTACTTC.

The CDR3 protein is CASSGGYRTNEKLFF. Written as DNA, the CDR3 is TGTGCCAGCAGCGGGGGATACCGAACTAATGAAAAACTGTTTTTT. J is TRBJ1-4 and V is TRBV11-2; tentatively, D is TRBD1 (5 bases). CDR3 length: 15 residues. With 5 bases removed from V and 1 base from J, the gap between germline ends came to 11 bases. The germline V gene has CDR1 SGHAT and CDR2 FQNNGV.

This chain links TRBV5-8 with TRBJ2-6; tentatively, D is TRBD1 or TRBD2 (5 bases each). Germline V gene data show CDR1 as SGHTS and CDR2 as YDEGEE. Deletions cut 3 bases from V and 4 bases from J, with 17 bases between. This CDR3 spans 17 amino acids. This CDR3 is CASSSPGRPTGANVLTF. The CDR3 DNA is TGTGCCAGCAGCTCACCGGGACGCCCAACGGGGGCCAACGTCCTGACTTTC.

The CDR3 DNA follows: TGTGCCAGCAGTGATGGGGTAGGAGCTTTCTTT. Protein: CASSDGVGAFF. This chain uses TRBV2 with TRBJ1-1; unclear D gene. This CDR3 contains 11 residues. Trimming cost V 3 bases and J 10 bases, with 9 bases left between them. CDR1 is SNHLY and CDR2 is FYNNEI in the germline V gene.

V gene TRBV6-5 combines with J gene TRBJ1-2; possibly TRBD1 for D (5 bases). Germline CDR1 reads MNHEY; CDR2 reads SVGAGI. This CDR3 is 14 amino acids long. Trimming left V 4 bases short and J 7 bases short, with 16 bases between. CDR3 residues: CASSSGTLPSGYTF. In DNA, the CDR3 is TGTGCCAGCAGTTCCGGGACCCTCCCGAGTGGCTACACCTTC.

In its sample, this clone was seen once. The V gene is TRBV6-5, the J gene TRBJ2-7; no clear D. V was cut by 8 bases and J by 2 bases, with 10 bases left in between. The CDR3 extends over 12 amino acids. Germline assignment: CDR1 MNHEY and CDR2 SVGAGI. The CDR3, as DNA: TGTGCCAGCTCTCCCGACACCTACGAGCAGTACTTC. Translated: CASSPDTYEQYF.

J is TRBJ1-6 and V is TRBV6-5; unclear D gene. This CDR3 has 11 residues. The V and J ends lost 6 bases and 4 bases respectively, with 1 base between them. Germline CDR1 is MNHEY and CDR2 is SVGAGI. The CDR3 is CASRYNSPLHF. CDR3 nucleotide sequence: TGTGCCAGCAGGTATAATTCACCCCTCCACTTT.

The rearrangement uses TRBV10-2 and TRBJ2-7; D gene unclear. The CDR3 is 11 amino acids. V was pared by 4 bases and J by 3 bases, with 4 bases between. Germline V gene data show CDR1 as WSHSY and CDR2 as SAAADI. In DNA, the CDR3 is TGCGCCAGCAGTGGTATCTACGAGCAGTACTTC. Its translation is CASSGIYEQYF.

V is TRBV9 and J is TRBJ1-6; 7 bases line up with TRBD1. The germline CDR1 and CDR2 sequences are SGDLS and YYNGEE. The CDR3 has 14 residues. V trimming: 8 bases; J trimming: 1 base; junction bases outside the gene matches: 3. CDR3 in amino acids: CASGQASYNSPLHF. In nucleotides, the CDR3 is TGTGCCAGTGGACAGGCTTCCTATAATTCACCCCTCCACTTT. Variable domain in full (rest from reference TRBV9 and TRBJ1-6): DSGVTQTPKHLITATGQRVTLRCSPRSGDLSVYWYQQSLDQGLQFLIQYYNGEERAKGNILERFSAQQFPDLHSELNLSSLELGDSALYFCASGQASYNSPLHFGNGTRLTVT.

The CDR3, as DNA: TGCGCCAGCAGCCCGGGAGGGGTTCGAAACACCATATATTTT. It translates to CASSPGGVRNTIYF. The chain links TRBV4-3 to TRBJ1-3; a weak D match, TRBD1 (5 bases). Between the trimmed V and J ends, which lost 4 bases and 5 bases, there was a span of 12 bases. The CDR3 length is 14 residues. Germline V lookup: CDR1 LGHNA, CDR2 YSLEER.

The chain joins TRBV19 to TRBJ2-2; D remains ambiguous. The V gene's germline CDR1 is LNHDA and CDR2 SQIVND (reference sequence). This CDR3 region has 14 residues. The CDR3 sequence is CACTISTATGELFF. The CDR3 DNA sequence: TGTGCATGTACGATTTCAACGGCCACCGGGGAGCTGTTTTTT.

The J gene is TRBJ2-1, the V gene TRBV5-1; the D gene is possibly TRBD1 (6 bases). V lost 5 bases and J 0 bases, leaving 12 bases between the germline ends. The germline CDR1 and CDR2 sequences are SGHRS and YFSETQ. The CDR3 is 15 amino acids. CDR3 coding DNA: TGCGCCAGCAGTTATACGGACAGCTCCTACAATGAGCAGTTCTTC. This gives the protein CASSYTDSSYNEQFF.

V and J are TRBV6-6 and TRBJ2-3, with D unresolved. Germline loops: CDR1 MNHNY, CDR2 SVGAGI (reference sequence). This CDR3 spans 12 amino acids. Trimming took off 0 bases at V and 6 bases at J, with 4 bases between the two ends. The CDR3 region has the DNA TGTGCCAGCAGTTACTCATGGGATACGCAGTATTTT. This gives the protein CASSYSWDTQYF.

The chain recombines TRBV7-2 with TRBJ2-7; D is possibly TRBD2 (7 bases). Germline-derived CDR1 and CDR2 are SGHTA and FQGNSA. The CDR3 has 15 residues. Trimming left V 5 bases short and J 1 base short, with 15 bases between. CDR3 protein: CASSRGGQASYEQYF. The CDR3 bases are TGTGCCAGCAGCAGGGGGGGACAAGCGTCCTACGAGCAGTACTTC.

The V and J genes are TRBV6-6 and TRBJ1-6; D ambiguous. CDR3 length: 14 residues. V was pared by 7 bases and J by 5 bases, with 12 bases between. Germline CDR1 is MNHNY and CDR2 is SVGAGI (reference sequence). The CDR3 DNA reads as TGTGCCAGCACTAACTGGATAGATAATTCACCCCTCCACTTT. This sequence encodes CASTNWIDNSPLHF.

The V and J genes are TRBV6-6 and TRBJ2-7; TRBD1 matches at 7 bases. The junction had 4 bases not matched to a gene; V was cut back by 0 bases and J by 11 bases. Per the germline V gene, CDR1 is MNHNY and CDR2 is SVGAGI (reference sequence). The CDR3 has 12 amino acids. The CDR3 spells CASSYSTGVKYF. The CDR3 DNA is TGTGCCAGCAGTTACTCTACAGGGGTGAAGTACTTC.

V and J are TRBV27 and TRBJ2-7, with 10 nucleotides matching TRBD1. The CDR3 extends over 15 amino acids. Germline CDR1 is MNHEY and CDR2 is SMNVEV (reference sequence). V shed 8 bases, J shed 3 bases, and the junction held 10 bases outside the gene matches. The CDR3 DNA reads TGTGCCAGCGCAAATCCGGGACAGGGGAGCTACGAGCAGTACTTC. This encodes CASANPGQGSYEQYF.

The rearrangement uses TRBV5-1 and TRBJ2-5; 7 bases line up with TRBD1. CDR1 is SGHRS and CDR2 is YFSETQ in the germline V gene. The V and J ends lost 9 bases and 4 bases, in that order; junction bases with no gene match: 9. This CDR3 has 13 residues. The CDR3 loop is CATSTGWGETQYF. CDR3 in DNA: TGCGCCACATCGACAGGGTGGGGAGAGACCCAGTACTTC.